The source of this T cell receptor (beta chain) is a study of T cell changes during pregnancy in multiple sclerosis (dated by TCRdb to between 2018 and 2021). Turning to the overall study: Changes in the T cell repertoire over the course of pregnancy were examined in this study in women with multiple sclerosis.

Library creation used the immunoSEQ multiplex PCR assay. TCRdb mirrors the immuneACCESS table, restricted to in-frame sequences. Some clones are absent from its copies; in checked studies, under half trace to an unresolved V gene, and the reason for the others is unknown. The sample table contains 75,000 to 95,000 clones; only one count was recorded for under 95% of them. Of the sample, 1.5% falls within the top ten clones. As for this clone: Its antigen has not been determined. No base qualities exist here, and no much larger clone lies one base off it.

CDR3 length: 15 amino acids, cysteine to phenylalanine. Only the CDR3 region is kept as DNA, spanning 45 bases read in frame from base 1. V has 7 bases trimmed and J has 0 bases trimmed; junction bases matching no gene number 4. As encoded in the germline V gene, CDR1 is SGHRS while CDR2 is YFSETQ. The clonotype originates from a female donor with multiple sclerosis, enrolled in a pregnancy study. Sequenced material: peripheral blood, taken in the first trimester of pregnancy. This chain joins TRBV5-1 to TRBJ1-3, with 10 junctional bases fitting TRBD1. Here is the DNA: TGCGCCAGCCGGGGACAGGGGATCTCTGGAAACACCATATATTTT. Protein translation: CASRGQGISGNTIYF. Here the CDR3 is joined to the reference TRBV5-1 and TRBJ1-3 genes, and the full variable domain is: KAGVTQTPRYLIKTRGQQVTLSCSPISGHRSVSWYQQTPGQGLQFLFEYFSETQRNKGNFPGRFSGRQFSNSRSEMNVSTLELGDSALYLCASRGQGISGNTIYFGEGSWLTVV.